This T cell receptor beta chain was captured in a study of blood T cell repertoires in COVID-19. Study in general: Acute and convalescent COVID-19 specimens originated in the United States, Italy and Spain. The cDNA or gDNA used as material had been derived from T cells, B-cell-depleted T cells, or PBMCs.

Recovery among Cohort 3 donors was established by two negative PCRs, clearance, or symptom resolution. CDR1 is SGHTA, CDR2 FQGNSA, per germline. The V and J ends lost 5 bases and 5 bases respectively, with 10 bases between them. This CDR3 has 12 residues. This clone was observed at least ten times. Original analysis: Reference gene primer amplification in the assay estimated nucleated cell counts. The data were produced by immunoSEQ multiplex PCR, yet TCRdb's version contains in-frame clones alone and is incomplete. V, J and clone size are taken as reported in that table, and D and trimming were inferred from the DNA itself. This sample has fewer than 250,000 clones, with roughly 84% found just once.

The TCR was taken from a woman between 40 and 50 years old who had recovered from COVID-19. Material for sequencing was PBMCs or T cells enriched from blood (not recorded which). V usage is TRBV7-2 and J usage is TRBJ2-7; weak D call: TRBD2 (5 bases). This CDR3 reads CASSGGRNEQYF. The CDR3 region has the DNA TGTGCCAGCAGCGGTGGGAGAAACGAGCAGTACTTC.